This TCR beta chain was recorded in a study of beta chain features in type 1 diabetes. General observations from the study: Shortening that was moderate but significant affected the TCRB CDR3s of Type 1 diabetes patients in all four CD4+ subsets.

The CDR3 has 14 amino acids. Trimming shortened V by 4 bases and J by 5 bases, and 15 bases separated the two germline ends. Germline values: CDR1 SGHNT, CDR2 YYREEE (reference sequence). Every isolated RNA sample was fully reverse transcribed, so sequencing captured expressed TCRB transcripts. Method: immunoSEQ multiplex PCR; TCRdb's copy keeps in-frame clones and lacks some. The sample holds a few hundred thousand clones, 8.5% to 10% seen once. There are a few counts of this clone. Its antigen is undetermined. This sequence originates from a man aged 25-45 years with type 1 diabetes. The chain joins TRBV5-4 to TRBJ2-5; D may be TRBD1 (5 bases). Sequences were obtained from central memory CD4+ T cells from blood. CDR3 bases: TGTGCCAGCAGCCCCACCCCCCGACAGGAGACCCAGTACTTC. Its protein product is CASSPTPRQETQYF. The full variable domain, its missing parts supplied by reference TRBV5-4 and TRBJ2-5, is ETGVTQSPTHLIKTRGQQVTLRCSSQSGHNTVSWYQQALGQGPQFIFQYYREEENGRGNFPPRFSGLQFPNYSSELNVNALELDDSALYLCASSPTPRQETQYFGPGTRLLVL.